The 22 T cell receptor beta chains below were found in one sample sequenced in a study of CD8 T cells in ankylosing spondylitis. Regarding the study as a whole: Typical of ankylosing spondylitis blood, it appeared, was a TCR beta motif of fewer than 10 highly homologous variants.

These receptors have no identified antigens. A single record per CDR3 protein comes from TCRdb applying MiXCR to the 5' RACE reads. The table lists about 750,000 distinct CDR3 sequences, about 20% of them singletons. Material: blood, either unsorted or a sorted T cell fraction (not recorded which). The source is a male donor with ankylosing spondylitis.

This clonotype was seen a handful of times. The CDR3 coding sequence is TGTGCCAGCAGTTACTCGGGCTCCGGTCAGCCCCAGCATTTT. Protein: CASSYSGSGQPQHF. V and J are TRBV6-2 or TRBV6-3 and TRBJ1-5; D is unclear. The CDR3 sequence is 14 residues long. Germline V gene lookup returns CDR1 MNHEY and CDR2 SVGEGT. Trimming left V 0 bases short and J 6 bases short, with 9 bases between.

This chain uses TRBV7-3 with TRBJ2-1, with D maybe TRBD2 (6 bases). This CDR3 is built from 15 residues. CDR1 and CDR2 (germline): SGHTA, FQGTGA. Trimming cost V 5 bases and J 8 bases, with 19 bases left between them. In nucleotides, the CDR3 is TGTGCCAGCAGCCATGCGGGACCCCCAGGCGATGAGCAGTTCTTC. This gives the protein CASSHAGPPGDEQFF.

The chain uses TRBV27 and TRBJ2-3; maybe TRBD2 (7 bases). The CDR3 runs to 15 residues. V lost 5 bases and J 7 bases, leaving 19 bases between the germline ends. Per germline, CDR1 MNHEY and CDR2 SMNVEV (reference sequence). The CDR3 protein is CASSQFSAGAYTQYF. The CDR3 DNA sequence: TGTGCCAGCAGTCAGTTTAGCGCGGGGGCATATACGCAGTATTTT.

This clonotype showed up many times. The chain links TRBV4-2 to TRBJ2-1; D might be TRBD1 or TRBD2, each matching 6 bases. Trimming removed 5 bases at V and 5 bases at J, with 19 bases between. The CDR3 has 16 amino acids. Germline lookup yields CDR1 LGHNA and CDR2 YNFKEQ. The CDR3 reads CASSSPGGQVNNEQFF. The CDR3 nucleotides read TGTGCCAGCAGCTCCCCCGGGGGACAAGTTAACAATGAGCAGTTCTTC.

In this sample, this clonotype turned up many times. The chain carries TRBV6-1 and TRBJ2-3; no definite D call. Germline loops: CDR1 MNHNS, CDR2 SASEGT. V was clipped by 5 bases and J by 1 base, with 10 bases between them. CDR3 length: 14 residues. In nucleotides, the CDR3 is TGTGCCAGCAGTCGTGGCCAGGGCACAGATACGCAGTATTTT. This codes for CASSRGQGTDTQYF.

This clonotype was seen more than once but under ten times. This chain uses TRBV7-2 with TRBJ2-1; 7 nucleotides line up with TRBD1. The CDR3 spans 13 residues. Germline assignment: CDR1 SGHTA and CDR2 FQGNSA. V gave up 6 bases and J gave up 9 bases; unmatched junction bases: 8. For the CDR3, the DNA is TGTGCCAGCAGGCCGACAGGGATCGGTGAGCAGTTCTTC. It encodes CASRPTGIGEQFF. Combining the CDR3 with reference TRBV7-2 and TRBJ2-1 gives the whole variable domain GAGVSQSPSNKVTEKGKDVELRCDPISGHTALYWYRQSLGQGLEFLIYFQGNSAPDKSGLPSDRFSAERTGGSVSTLTIQRTQQEDSAVYLCASRPTGIGEQFFGPGTRLTVL.

This clonotype was counted between two and nine times. V usage is TRBV18 and J usage is TRBJ1-5; D is uncertain. This CDR3 region has 14 residues. V shed 2 bases and J shed 1 base, with 6 bases lying between them. Germline CDR1 KGHSH, CDR2 LQKENI. The CDR3 coding sequence is TGTGCCAGCTCACCATCGCAAAGCAATCAGCCCCAGCATTTT. This translates into CASSPSQSNQPQHF. Together with reference TRBV18 and TRBJ1-5, the CDR3 gives the full variable domain: NAGVMQNPRHLVRRRGQEARLRCSPMKGHSHVYWYRQLPEEGLKFMVYLQKENIIDESGMPKERFSAEFPKEGPSILRIQQVVRGDSAAYFCASSPSQSNQPQHFGDGTRLSIL.

This clonotype was seen a handful of times. This may be a read error, as it is one base from a much larger clone. The V and J genes are TRBV5-6 and TRBJ2-7, with 10 bases lining up with TRBD1. CDR1 and CDR2 (germline): SGHDT, YYEEEE. The V gene end was trimmed by 7 bases and the J gene end by 3 bases; junction bases not matched to a gene: 10. The CDR3 sequence is 15 residues long. CDR3 nucleotide sequence: TGTGCCAGCTGCCCCCGGGACAGGGGTAGCTACGAGCAGTACTTC. It translates to CASCPRDRGSYEQYF.

This clonotype showed up just a few times. This chain links TRBV2 with TRBJ1-2; TRBD1 is a possible D gene (5 bases). Per the germline V gene, CDR1 is SNHLY and CDR2 is FYNNEI. Trimming removed 6 bases from V and 7 bases from J, with 18 bases in between. The CDR3 covers 14 residues. The CDR3 reads CASRILTGTSGYTF. The DNA of the CDR3 is TGTGCCAGCAGGATTCTTACCGGGACGTCTGGCTACACCTTC.

This clonotype has a count of ten or more. The rearrangement uses TRBV6-6 and TRBJ1-1; D remains unclear. The V gene lost 5 bases and the J gene lost 1 base, with 5 bases spanning the gap. CDR3 size: 12 residues. In germline, CDR1 is MNHNY, CDR2 SVGAGI (reference sequence). The CDR3 loop reads CASSQENTEAFF. The CDR3 DNA reads as TGTGCCAGCAGTCAAGAGAACACTGAAGCTTTCTTT.

There are many counts of this clonotype. The gene calls are TRBV29-1 and TRBJ2-1; no clear D gene. This CDR3 spans 14 amino acids. Between the trimmed V and J ends, which lost 6 bases and 0 bases, there was a span of 12 bases. Per germline, CDR1 SQVTM and CDR2 ANQGSEA. CDR3 region: CSVHRSRSYNEQFF. Here the CDR3 DNA reads TGCAGCGTCCACCGGAGTCGCTCCTACAATGAGCAGTTCTTC.

This chain uses TRBV12-3 or TRBV12-4 with TRBJ2-7; D possibly corresponds to TRBD2 (7 bases). The V gene lost 3 bases and the J gene lost 6 bases, with 21 bases spanning the gap. The CDR3 has 16 amino acids. CDR3 in amino acids: CASSLIGGGPSSEQYF. The CDR3 nucleotides read TGTGCCAGCAGTTTGATAGGGGGAGGGCCGTCTAGCGAGCAGTACTTC.

The rearrangement uses TRBV12-3 or TRBV12-4 and TRBJ1-1; possible D gene TRBD1, 5 bases. V lost 5 bases and J 3 bases, leaving 13 bases between the germline ends. The CDR3 extends over 14 amino acids. CDR3 nucleotide sequence: TGTGCCAGCAGTCCCCGGACAAGCCACACTGAAGCTTTCTTT. It encodes CASSPRTSHTEAFF.

The CDR3 region has the DNA TGTGCCAGCAGCTTAGGGGCCAGGAGGAACACTGAAGCTTTCTTT. This codes for CASSLGARRNTEAFF. The J gene is TRBJ1-1, the V gene TRBV11-3; no reliable D call. The V gene's germline CDR1 is SGHNT and CDR2 YENEEA. Deletions cut 1 base from V and 1 base from J, with 10 bases between. This CDR3 region has 15 residues.

The rearrangement links TRBV12-3 or TRBV12-4 to TRBJ2-1; 7 bases align to TRBD1. The CDR3 consists of 14 residues. V lost 6 bases to trimming and J lost 7 bases; unmatched junction nucleotides: 9. The CDR3 bases are TGTGCCAGCAGCGGGGACAGCGCCAGGAATGAGCAGTTCTTC. This translates into CASSGDSARNEQFF.

This clonotype was seen more than once but under ten times. This chain connects TRBV21-1 to TRBJ1-2. TRBV21-1 is an annotated pseudogene. The CDR3 loop spans 16 amino acids. The CDR3 DNA reads TGTGCCAGCAGCAAGGTTTCGAGGGCGGGTAACTATGGCTACACCTTC. Encoded protein: CASSKVSRAGNYGYTF.

This rearrangement joins TRBV15 to TRBJ2-7; TRBD1 agrees at 8 bases. Germline values: CDR1 LNHNV, CDR2 YYDKDF (reference sequence). Losses at the gene ends were 5 bases for V and 2 bases for J; bases not matched to a gene: 14. The CDR3 runs to 17 residues. CDR3 DNA sequence: TGTGCCACCAGCCCAGAGGCAGGGGGCCCTAGTACCTACGAGCAGTACTTC. The encoded protein is CATSPEAGGPSTYEQYF.

This clonotype was observed a few times. The chain has TRBV6-2 or TRBV6-3 and TRBJ2-1, with TRBD2 identical over 14 bases. CDR1 is MNHEY and CDR2 is SVGEGT in the germline V gene. The length of the CDR3 is 17 residues. With 2 bases clipped from V and 7 bases from J, the junction kept 7 bases outside the gene matches. The CDR3 region is CASSYPPGTSGGNEQFF. DNA for the CDR3: TGTGCCAGCAGTTACCCACCCGGGACTAGCGGGGGTAATGAGCAGTTCTTC.

This clonotype showed up just a few times. The chain is built from TRBV7-6 and TRBJ2-3; the D gene is possibly TRBD2 (5 bases). There are 14 residues in the CDR3. Per germline, CDR1 SGHVS and CDR2 FNYEAQ. V was clipped by 7 bases and J by 1 base, with 12 bases between them. CDR3 DNA: TGTGCCAGCAACTCAAACGGGGGCACAGATACGCAGTATTTT. Amino acids: CASNSNGGTDTQYF. Using reference TRBV7-6 and TRBJ2-3 for the parts outside the CDR3, the full variable domain is GAGVSQSPRYKVTKRGQDVALRCDPISGHVSLYWYRQALGQGPEFLTYFNYEAQQDKSGLPNDRFSAERPEGSISTLTIQRTEQRDSAMYRCASNSNGGTDTQYFGPGTRLTVL.

This clonotype was seen a handful of times. The genes are TRBV7-9 and TRBJ2-2; TRBD1 aligns across 9 bases. The CDR3 consists of 16 residues. Per germline, CDR1 SEHNR and CDR2 FQNEAQ (reference sequence). Trimming cost V 5 bases and J 1 base; bases outside gene matches: 5. CDR3 residues: CASSIRQGVNTGELFF. The CDR3 DNA reads as TGTGCCAGCAGCATAAGACAGGGGGTGAACACCGGGGAGCTGTTTTTT.

This clonotype was recorded many times. The V call is TRBV12-3 or TRBV12-4, the J call TRBJ1-2, with TRBD1 matching 9 bases. V lost 4 bases to trimming and J lost 7 bases; unmatched junction nucleotides: 19. The CDR3 is made up of 18 amino acids. CDR3 sequence: CASSSRYPDRTGDRGYTF. The CDR3 nucleotides read TGTGCCAGCAGTTCCCGGTACCCCGATAGGACAGGGGATCGTGGCTACACCTTC.

The rearrangement links TRBV2 to TRBJ2-7, with TRBD1 matching over 9 bases. The CDR3 covers 14 residues. Trimming removed 4 bases from V and 3 bases from J; junction bases left unmatched: 4. Germline values: CDR1 SNHLY, CDR2 FYNNEI. The DNA of the CDR3 is TGTGCCAGCAGTGTCAACAGGGGGCTCTACGAGCAGTACTTC. This encodes CASSVNRGLYEQYF.